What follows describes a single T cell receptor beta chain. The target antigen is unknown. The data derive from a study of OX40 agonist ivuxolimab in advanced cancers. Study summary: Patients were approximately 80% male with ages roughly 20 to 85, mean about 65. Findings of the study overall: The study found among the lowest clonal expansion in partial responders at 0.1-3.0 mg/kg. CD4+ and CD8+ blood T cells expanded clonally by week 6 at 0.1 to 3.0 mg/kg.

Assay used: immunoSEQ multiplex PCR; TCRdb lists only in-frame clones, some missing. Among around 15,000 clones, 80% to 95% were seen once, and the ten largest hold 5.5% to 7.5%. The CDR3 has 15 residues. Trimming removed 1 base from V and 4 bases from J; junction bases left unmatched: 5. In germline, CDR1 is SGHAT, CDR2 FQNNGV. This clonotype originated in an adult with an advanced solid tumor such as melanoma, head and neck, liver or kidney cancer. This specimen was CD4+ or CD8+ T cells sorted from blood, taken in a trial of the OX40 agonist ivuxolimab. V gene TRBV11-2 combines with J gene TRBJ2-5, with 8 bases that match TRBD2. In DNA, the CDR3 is TGTGCCAGCAGCTTAGGACGGGGGGGCCCAGAGACCCAGTACTTC. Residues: CASSLGRGGPETQYF.